These T cell receptor beta chains were read from a single sample in a study of T cells in Graves' hyperthyroidism and ophthalmopathy. TCRdb reprocessed the multiplex PCR reads via MiXCR and lists one record per CDR3 protein. The sample has about 700,000 distinct CDR3 sequences, over 40% seen once. The sample consisted of peripheral blood or thyroid tissue (not recorded which). The receptors were gathered from an adult man with Graves' disease, either hyperthyroidism or ophthalmopathy (not recorded which). Both conserved end residues are part of each CDR3. Fields, in order: CDR3 protein, V gene, J gene.

cdr3_aa: CATSRDDRAGGNTIYF
v_call: TRBV15
j_call: TRBJ1-3

cdr3_aa: CATSRAGNLAEHF
v_call: TRBV15
j_call: TRBJ1-5

cdr3_aa: CAPREGGGNQPQHF
v_call: TRBV2
j_call: TRBJ1-5

cdr3_aa: CASSYGGAGMNTEAFF
v_call: TRBV6-4
j_call: TRBJ1-1

cdr3_aa: CASSVGGAGNQPQHF
v_call: TRBV9
j_call: TRBJ1-5

cdr3_aa: CAIKGSQGSTEAFF
v_call: TRBV10-3
j_call: TRBJ1-1

cdr3_aa: CASSLGQVYGYTF
v_call: TRBV12-3/TRBV12-4
j_call: TRBJ1-2

cdr3_aa: CSARGPWTGGPGETQYF
v_call: TRBV20-1
j_call: TRBJ2-5

cdr3_aa: CAISDSKSRDGTQYF
v_call: TRBV10-3
j_call: TRBJ2-5

cdr3_aa: CASSSKGPNEKLFF
v_call: TRBV5-1
j_call: TRBJ1-4

cdr3_aa: CASSLAIRTGYTF
v_call: TRBV12-3/TRBV12-4
j_call: TRBJ1-2

cdr3_aa: CASSGRGVQPQHF
v_call: TRBV19
j_call: TRBJ1-5

cdr3_aa: CATSDLHQGPQHF
v_call: TRBV24-1
j_call: TRBJ1-5

cdr3_aa: CATSDWDGEETQYF
v_call: TRBV24-1
j_call: TRBJ2-5